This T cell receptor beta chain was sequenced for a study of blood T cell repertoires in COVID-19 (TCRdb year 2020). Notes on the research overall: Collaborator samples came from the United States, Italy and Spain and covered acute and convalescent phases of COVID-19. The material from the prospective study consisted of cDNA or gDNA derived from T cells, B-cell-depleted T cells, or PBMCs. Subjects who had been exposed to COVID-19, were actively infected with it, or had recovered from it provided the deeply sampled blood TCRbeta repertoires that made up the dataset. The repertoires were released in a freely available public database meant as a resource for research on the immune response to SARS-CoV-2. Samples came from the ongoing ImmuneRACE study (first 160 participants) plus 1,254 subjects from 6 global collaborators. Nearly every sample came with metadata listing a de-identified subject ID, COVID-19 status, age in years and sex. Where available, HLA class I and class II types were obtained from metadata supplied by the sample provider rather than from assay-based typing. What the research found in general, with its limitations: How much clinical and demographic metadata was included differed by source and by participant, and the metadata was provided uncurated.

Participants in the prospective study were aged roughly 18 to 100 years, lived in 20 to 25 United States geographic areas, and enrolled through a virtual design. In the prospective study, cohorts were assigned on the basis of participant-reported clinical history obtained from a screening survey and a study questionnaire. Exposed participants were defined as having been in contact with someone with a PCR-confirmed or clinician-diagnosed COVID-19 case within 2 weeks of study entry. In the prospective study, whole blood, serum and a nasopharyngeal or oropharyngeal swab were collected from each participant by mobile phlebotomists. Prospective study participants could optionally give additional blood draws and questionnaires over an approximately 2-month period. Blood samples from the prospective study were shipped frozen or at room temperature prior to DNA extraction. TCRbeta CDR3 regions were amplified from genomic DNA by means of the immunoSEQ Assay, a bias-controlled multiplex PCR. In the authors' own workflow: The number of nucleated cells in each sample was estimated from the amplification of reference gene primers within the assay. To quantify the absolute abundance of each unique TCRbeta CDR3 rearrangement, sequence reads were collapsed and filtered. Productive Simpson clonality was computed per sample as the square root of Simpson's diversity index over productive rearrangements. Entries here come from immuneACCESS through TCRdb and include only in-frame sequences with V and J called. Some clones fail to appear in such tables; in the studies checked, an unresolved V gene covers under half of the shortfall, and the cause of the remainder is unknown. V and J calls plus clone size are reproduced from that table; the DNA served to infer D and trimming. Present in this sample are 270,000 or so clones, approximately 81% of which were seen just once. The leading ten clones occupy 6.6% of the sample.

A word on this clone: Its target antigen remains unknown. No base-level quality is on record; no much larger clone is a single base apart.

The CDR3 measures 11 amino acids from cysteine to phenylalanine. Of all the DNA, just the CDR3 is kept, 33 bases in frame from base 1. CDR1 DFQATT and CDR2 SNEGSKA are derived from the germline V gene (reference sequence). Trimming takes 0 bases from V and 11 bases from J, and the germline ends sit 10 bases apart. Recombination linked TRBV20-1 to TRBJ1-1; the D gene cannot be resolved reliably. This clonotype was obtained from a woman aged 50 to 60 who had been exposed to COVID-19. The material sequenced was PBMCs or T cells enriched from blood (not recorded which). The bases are TGCAGTGCTAGAGAAGTAAATGAGGCTTTCTTT. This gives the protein CSAREVNEAFF.